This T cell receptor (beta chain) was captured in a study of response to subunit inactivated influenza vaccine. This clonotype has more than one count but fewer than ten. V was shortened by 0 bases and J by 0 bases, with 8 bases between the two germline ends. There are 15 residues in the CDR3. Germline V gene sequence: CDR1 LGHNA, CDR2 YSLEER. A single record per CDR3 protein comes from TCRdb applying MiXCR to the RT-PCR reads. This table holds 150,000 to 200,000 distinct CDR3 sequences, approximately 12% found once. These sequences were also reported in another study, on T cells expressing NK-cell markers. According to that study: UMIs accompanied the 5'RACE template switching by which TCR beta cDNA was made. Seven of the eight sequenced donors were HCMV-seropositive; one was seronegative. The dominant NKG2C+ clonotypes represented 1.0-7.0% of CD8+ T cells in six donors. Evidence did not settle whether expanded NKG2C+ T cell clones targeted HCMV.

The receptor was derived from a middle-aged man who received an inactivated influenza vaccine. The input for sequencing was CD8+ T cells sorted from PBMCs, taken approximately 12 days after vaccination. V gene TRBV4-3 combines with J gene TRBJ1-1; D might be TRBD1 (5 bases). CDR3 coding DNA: TGCGCCAGCAGCCAAGAAGCGGGGGTGAACACTGAAGCTTTCTTT. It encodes CASSQEAGVNTEAFF.